This T cell receptor beta chain was captured by sequencing in a study of blood T cell repertoires in COVID-19. Whole-study context: Both acute and convalescent COVID-19 samples were obtained from the United States, Italy and Spain. T cells, B-cell-depleted T cells, or PBMCs supplied cDNA or gDNA.

How the authors handled the data: Amplification with reference gene primers provided the estimates of nucleated cell counts. Generated by immunoSEQ multiplex PCR, the TCRdb table keeps only in-frame clones and is missing some. V and J calls plus clone size are reproduced from that table; the DNA served to infer D and trimming. Among some 75,000 clones listed, about 88% were seen once. Germline V lookup: CDR1 SGHAT, CDR2 FQNNGV. V shed 3 bases and J 2 bases; nucleotides not matched to a gene: 6. The CDR3 length is 15 residues. This chain connects TRBV11-2 to TRBJ1-2; TRBD1 aligns across 7 bases. This clonotype was obtained from a man in his 70s with active or convalescent COVID-19. Sequencing input: peripheral blood. CDR3 bases: TGTGCCAGCAGCTTGACCCTGGGACAGAACTATGGCTACACCTTC. Translation: CASSLTLGQNYGYTF.